The sample holds many counts of the clone carrying this T cell receptor (beta chain). Researchers took RNA transcripts and amplified the TCR beta CDR3 regions from them. HTBI primers were used for first-round RT-PCR of the TCR CDR3. TCRdb re-analysed the multiplex PCR reads in MiXCR, keeping a single row per CDR3 protein. This table holds some 740,000 distinct CDR3 sequences, 14% found once. This sample is drawn from a study of T cells in Graves' hyperthyroidism and ophthalmopathy. On the basis of clinical symptoms, serum thyroxine and TRAb, thyroid ultrasound and orbital computed tomography, diagnoses were made. Germline values: CDR1 MDHEN, CDR2 SYDVKM. V lost 5 bases and J lost 0; bases outside the gene matches: 12. The CDR3 is 19 residues long.

Specimen: blood. The chain couples TRBV28 to TRBJ2-1; 11 bases fit TRBD2. The TCR was taken from a woman between 18 and 29 years old with Graves' hyperthyroidism. The CDR3 sequence is CASSPEGLAAGSSYNEQFF. In nucleotides, the CDR3 is TGTGCCAGCAGTCCCGAGGGACTAGCGGCCGGGAGCTCCTACAATGAGCAGTTCTTC. Filled out from reference TRBV28 and TRBJ2-1, the complete variable domain reads DVKVTQSSRYLVKRTGEKVFLECVQDMDHENMFWYRQDPGLGLRLIYFSYDVKMKEKGDIPEGYSVSREKKERFSLILESASTNQTSMYLCASSPEGLAAGSSYNEQFFGPGTRLTVL.